Each of the 10 T cell receptor beta chains below was sequenced from the same sample in a study of blood T cell repertoires in COVID-19. Repertoires were generated with immunoSEQ multiplex PCR, while TCRdb's copy carries only in-frame clones and drops some. This sample has 30,000 to 45,000 clones, with roughly 90% found just once. Sequencing was done on a sample of peripheral blood. The source is a human donor in a cohort sampled during active COVID-19.

As regards this clone: The germline gene is not matched at one end of the junction; a read error may be the cause. This chain connects TRBV18 to TRBJ2-6; 11 bases agree with TRBD1. CDR1 KGHSH and CDR2 LQKENI come from the germline V gene. The CDR3 covers 18 residues. CDR3 in amino acids: CASSSIRTGGSEANVLTF. CDR3 DNA sequence: TGTGCCAGCTCATCCATACGGACAGGGGGCTCTGAGGCCAACGTCCTGACTTTC.

The V gene is TRBV28, the J gene TRBJ2-3, with D perhaps matching TRBD1 (6 bases). The V gene lost 6 bases and the J gene lost 2 bases, with 15 bases spanning the gap. The CDR3 extends over 15 amino acids. Germline V CDR1 and CDR2: MDHEN, SYDVKM. CDR3 DNA sequence: TGTGCCAGCAGCCTTTCGGGGACATCCACAGATACGCAGTATTTT. Translated: CASSLSGTSTDTQYF.

This chain links TRBV3-1 (or the pseudogene TRBV3-2) with TRBJ1-2; 8 bases are a match to TRBD1. Trimming removed 2 bases from V and 2 bases from J; junction bases left unmatched: 4. Germline V CDR1 and CDR2: LGHDT, YNNKEL (reference sequence). The CDR3 sequence is 15 residues long. CDR3 region: CASSQSGGENYGYTF. CDR3 DNA sequence: TGTGCCAGCAGCCAATCAGGGGGCGAGAACTATGGCTACACCTTC.

V gene TRBV4-3 combines with J gene TRBJ2-3; D call uncertain. Germline CDR1 reads LGHNA; CDR2 reads YSLEER. V was trimmed by 1 base and J by 2 bases, leaving 10 bases between them. CDR3 length: 15 residues. In DNA, the CDR3 is TGCGCCAGCAGCCAAGGTCCGGCGGTCACAGATACGCAGTATTTT. It specifies CASSQGPAVTDTQYF.

The DNA of the CDR3 is TGTGCCAGAAGCCGAAAACAAGGGACAGATCAGCCCCAGCATTTT. It encodes CARSRKQGTDQPQHF. The genes are TRBV5-3 and TRBJ1-5; TRBD1 aligns across 7 bases. TRBV5-3 is designated an ORF whose function remains uncertain. The CDR3 contains 15 residues. Losses at the gene ends were 4 bases for V and 5 bases for J; bases not matched to a gene: 9.

The chain carries TRBV6-6 and TRBJ1-5, with TRBD1 identical over 7 bases. The CDR3 is 15 amino acids. The germline V gene encodes CDR1 MNHNY and CDR2 SVGAGI (reference sequence). Losses at the gene ends were 5 bases for V and 0 bases for J; bases not matched to a gene: 4. The CDR3 nucleotides read TGTGCCAGCAGTCCTAGGGGGCCTAGCAATCAGCCCCAGCATTTT. It specifies CASSPRGPSNQPQHF.

The chain is built from TRBV3-1 (or the pseudogene TRBV3-2) and TRBJ1-2; TRBD1 agrees at 9 bases. V lost 3 bases to trimming and J lost 4 bases; unmatched junction nucleotides: 3. CDR3 size: 14 residues. Germline CDR1 LGHDT, CDR2 YNNKEL (reference sequence). CDR3 DNA sequence: TGTGCCAGCAGCCAGGGACAGGGTGGCTATGGCTACACCTTC. Protein sequence: CASSQGQGGYGYTF.

The chain recombines TRBV5-1 with TRBJ1-1, with 9 bases matching TRBD1. This CDR3 spans 15 amino acids. Germline V gene data show CDR1 as SGHRS and CDR2 as YFSETQ. Trimming at V came to 4 bases and at J to 1 base, leaving 5 bases not matched to a gene. CDR3 bases: TGCGCCAGCAGCCCCCGGACAGGGGCGAACACTGAAGCTTTCTTT. This encodes CASSPRTGANTEAFF.

The chain uses TRBV6-5 and TRBJ2-5, with D possibly TRBD2 on 5 matching bases. The germline gives CDR1 MNHEY, CDR2 SVGAGI. This CDR3 spans 12 amino acids. V was trimmed by 8 bases and J by 2 bases, leaving 9 bases between them. The CDR3 loop reads CASSRGQETQYF. The CDR3 nucleotides read TGTGCCAGCTCCCGGGGTCAAGAGACCCAGTACTTC.

The CDR3 DNA is TGTGCCAGTAGCCCGACAGGGGGGCCTCATCAGCCCCAGCATTTT. Amino acids: CASSPTGGPHQPQHF. This sequence joins TRBV19 and TRBJ1-5; 9 bases fit TRBD1. Trimming cost V 6 bases and J 5 bases; bases outside gene matches: 8. CDR1 and CDR2 from the germline V gene are LNHDA and SQIVND (reference sequence). There are 15 residues in the CDR3.